Each of the 9 T cell receptor beta chains below was sequenced from the same sample in a study of Ad26.COV2.S vaccination and SARS-CoV-2 variants. Treatment defined: roughly 19 received Ad26.COV2.S at low or high dose, single or two shots; 5 received placebo; per-sample allocation not given. Material that was analyzed had been drawn on day 63 after the first vaccine or placebo injection. Profiling relied on immunoSEQ multiplex PCR, and the TCRdb table lists in-frame clones only, not all of them. The sample contains some 640,000 clones, roughly 90% of which appear only once. This sample comprised peripheral blood, obtained in a trial of Ad26.COV2.S vaccine versus placebo. Receptors were obtained from a person between 18 and 59 years old who received the Ad26.COV2.S COVID-19 vaccine or a placebo.

The J gene is TRBJ2-1, the V gene TRBV24-1, with a possible D match to TRBD2 (6 bases). Germline assignment: CDR1 KGHDR and CDR2 SFDVKD. The length of the CDR3 is 14 residues. Trimming cost V 1 base and J 8 bases, with 11 bases left between them. The chain's CDR3 is CATSDLRGGDEQFF. CDR3 DNA sequence: TGTGCCACCAGTGATTTAAGGGGAGGCGATGAGCAGTTCTTC.

J is TRBJ1-6 and V is TRBV19; a weak D match, TRBD1 (6 bases). The CDR3 is 16 amino acids. In germline, CDR1 is LNHDA, CDR2 SQIVND (reference sequence). V was cut by 5 bases and J by 4 bases, with 15 bases left in between. CDR3 sequence: CASSLDWTAYNSPLHF. CDR3 sequence (DNA): TGTGCCAGTAGTCTCGACTGGACAGCATATAATTCACCCCTCCACTTT.

This chain joins TRBV19 and TRBJ2-1, with 10 bases lining up with TRBD2. CDR1 and CDR2 (germline): LNHDA, SQIVND (reference sequence). The CDR3 runs to 15 residues. J lost 2 bases, V lost 5 bases, and 3 bases had no gene match. CDR3 DNA: TGTGCCAGTAGTGAAACTAGCGGGGCCTACAATGAGCAGTTCTTC. Its protein is CASSETSGAYNEQFF.

J is TRBJ2-1 and V is TRBV5-6, with unresolved D. The CDR3 length is 14 residues. Trimming took off 0 bases at V and 4 bases at J, with 8 bases between the two ends. Germline CDR1 reads SGHDT; CDR2 reads YYEEEE. CDR3 coding DNA: TGTGCCAGCAGCTTGGACAGAAATTACAATGAGCAGTTCTTC. As protein: CASSLDRNYNEQFF.

V and J are TRBV15 and TRBJ2-7, with D possibly being TRBD1 (6 bases). This CDR3 spans 17 amino acids. V was cut by 2 bases and J by 3 bases, with 20 bases left in between. Per germline, CDR1 LNHNV and CDR2 YYDKDF (reference sequence). The CDR3 spells CATSRPYSGTSNYEQYF. The CDR3, as DNA: TGTGCCACCAGCAGACCTTACTCCGGGACATCGAACTACGAGCAGTACTTC. The variable domain in full, completed from reference TRBV15 and TRBJ2-7, reads DAMVIQNPRYQVTQFGKPVTLSCSQTLNHNVMYWYQQKSSQAPKLLFHYYDKDFNNEADTPDNFQSRRPNTSFCFLDIRSPGLGDTAMYLCATSRPYSGTSNYEQYFGPGTRLTVT.

The chain carries TRBV9 and TRBJ2-7; D not certain. Trimming removed 3 bases from V and 4 bases from J, with 11 bases in between. The CDR3 length is 13 residues. Germline lookup yields CDR1 SGDLS and CDR2 YYNGEE. The CDR3 nucleotides are TGTGCCAGCAGCGCCTCAGACCCGTACGAGCAGTACTTC. Its protein is CASSASDPYEQYF.

This rearrangement joins TRBV29-1 to TRBJ1-1, with TRBD1 matching 7 bases. Germline V gene data show CDR1 as SQVTM and CDR2 as ANQGSEA. V dropped 4 bases and J dropped 0; count of bases not matched to a gene: 2. CDR3 length: 13 residues. The CDR3 spells CSVGGQMNTEAFF. The CDR3 DNA reads TGCAGCGTTGGGGGACAGATGAACACTGAAGCTTTCTTT.

The chain links TRBV11-3 to TRBJ2-1, with 11 positions matching TRBD1. Trimming at V came to 4 bases and at J to 8 bases, leaving 7 bases not matched to a gene. The CDR3 sequence is 15 residues long. CDR1 and CDR2 from the germline V gene are SGHNT and YENEEA. The DNA of the CDR3 is TGTGCCAGCAGCTCCCGGACAGGGGGCCGGGATGAGCAGTTCTTC. It codes for CASSSRTGGRDEQFF.

This sequence joins TRBV6-5 and TRBJ1-6; 8 positions agree with TRBD1. Looked up from germline, CDR1 is MNHEY and CDR2 is SVGAGI. Trimming took 6 bases from V and 11 from J; bases not matched to a gene: 6. The length of the CDR3 is 13 residues. The CDR3 region has the DNA TGTGCCAGCAGCCCAGGGGGCCTACCACCCCTCCACTTT. Its protein is CASSPGGLPPLHF.